Listed here are 14 T cell receptor beta chains from one sample, sequenced in a study of molecular identifiers for immune sequencing clone quantification. TCRdb called the PCR reads again in MiXCR, with one record for every CDR3 protein. The sample contains approximately 680,000 distinct CDR3 sequences, about 25% of which appear only once. Sample: naive CD8+ T cells from blood, with Jurkat cell RNA spiked in. Subset specified: FACS-sorted CD8+CD4-CCR7+CD45RA+ naive T cells. The origin of the receptors is a human donor in good health. Some libraries in this study had Jurkat cell RNA spiked in.

This clonotype was seen a handful of times. The chain combines TRBV15 with TRBJ2-1, with a tentative D call TRBD1 (6 bases). The CDR3 length is 15 residues. V lost 3 bases and J lost 1, with 10 bases in between. CDR1 LNHNV and CDR2 YYDKDF come from the germline V gene (reference sequence). CDR3 protein: CATSSDRHSYNEQFF. The CDR3 bases are TGTGCCACCAGCAGTGACAGGCATTCCTACAATGAGCAGTTCTTC.

This chain joins TRBV19 and TRBJ2-3; a weak D match, TRBD2 (6 bases). The CDR3 is made up of 16 amino acids. Germline-derived CDR1 and CDR2 are LNHDA and SQIVND (reference sequence). V lost 3 bases and J lost 2, with 15 bases in between. CDR3 loop: CASSIGAGSPTDTQYF. CDR3 in DNA: TGTGCCAGTAGTATTGGGGCGGGGTCCCCCACAGATACGCAGTATTTT.

This clonotype was seen more than once but under ten times. The V call is TRBV19, the J call TRBJ1-5; D is uncertain. CDR1 LNHDA and CDR2 SQIVND come from the germline V gene (reference sequence). The CDR3 is 16 residues long. V was pared by 3 bases and J by 1 base, with 13 bases between. The CDR3 coding sequence is TGTGCCAGTAGTATGGGGTCCCGAGGAAGCAATCAGCCCCAGCATTTT. Amino acids: CASSMGSRGSNQPQHF.

The sample holds many counts of this clonotype. This chain links TRBV13 with TRBJ2-2; the D gene is possibly TRBD2 (5 bases). Germline V gene sequence: CDR1 PRHDT, CDR2 FYEKMQ (reference sequence). CDR3 length: 15 residues. Trimming pared 1 base from V and 4 bases from J, leaving 10 bases between. CDR3 in DNA: TGTGCCAGCAGCTTAGAAGAGGAGGTCACCGGGGAGCTGTTTTTT. Protein sequence: CASSLEEEVTGELFF.

This clonotype was seen many times. The rearrangement links TRBV2 to TRBJ1-5, with D tentatively TRBD1 (6 bases). Trimming took 3 bases from V and 5 from J, leaving 14 bases between them. The CDR3 loop spans 15 amino acids. Germline CDR1 and CDR2: SNHLY and FYNNEI. The CDR3 nucleotides are TGTGCCAGCAGTGAGTTTCTGGGGGGCGATCAGCCCCAGCATTTT. Protein product: CASSEFLGGDQPQHF.

The chain links TRBV6-2 or TRBV6-3 to TRBJ2-7, with a weak D call TRBD1 (5 bases). V shed 5 bases and J shed 0 bases, with 23 bases lying between them. The CDR3 has 18 amino acids. The germline V gene has CDR1 MNHEY and CDR2 SVGEGT. The CDR3 is CASSPTSQGLTSSYEQYF. The CDR3 region has the DNA TGTGCCAGCAGTCCGACAAGTCAGGGCTTAACCTCCTCCTACGAGCAGTACTTC.

This clonotype showed up just a few times. This chain connects TRBV9 to TRBJ2-5; 9 bases agree with TRBD2. The CDR3 loop spans 18 amino acids. Unmatched junction bases numbered 15, after V lost 4 bases and J lost 2 bases. From germline, CDR1 is SGDLS and CDR2 YYNGEE. For the CDR3, the DNA is TGTGCCAGCAGCACCAACCCACGACTAGCGGCAAGGCAAGAGACCCAGTACTTC. This encodes CASSTNPRLAARQETQYF.

In this sample, this clonotype turned up a few times. This chain links TRBV4-3 with TRBJ2-7, with 9 bases identical to TRBD1. Germline V lookup: CDR1 LGHNA, CDR2 YSLEER. CDR3 length equals 15 residues. V trimming: 0 bases; J trimming: 3 bases; junction bases outside the gene matches: 3. The DNA for the CDR3 is TGCGCCAGCAGCCAAGAAGACAGGGGGTTCTACGAGCAGTACTTC. Protein: CASSQEDRGFYEQYF.

Regarding this clonotype: One end of the junction fails to match germline, which may point to a read error. J is TRBJ1-1 and V is TRBV7-3; D unclear. Germline CDR1 is SGHTA and CDR2 is FQGTGA. The CDR3 is 13 amino acids. The CDR3 coding sequence is TGTGCCAGCAGCTACCTGCAGAACACTGAAGCTTCCTTT. Encoded protein: CASSYLQNTEASF.

Note on this clonotype: A clone one base away is much larger, so this may be a read error. The chain joins TRBV7-8 to TRBJ2-7; D remains unclear. V dropped 1 base and J dropped 1 base, with 14 bases sitting between them. The germline V gene encodes CDR1 SGHVS and CDR2 FQNEAQ. The CDR3 extends over 16 amino acids. As DNA, the CDR3 is TGTGCCAGCAGCTTAGGGTTCCGGGCCCCATCCTACGAGCAGTACTTC. Amino acids: CASSLGFRAPSYEQYF.

As to this clonotype: A much larger clone differs from this one at a single base, so this may be a read error. This chain uses TRBV5-3 with TRBJ1-5; D gene uncertain. TRBV5-3 is treated as an ORF (open reading frame) with a function not yet certain. This CDR3 region has 15 residues. The CDR3 coding sequence is TGTGCCAGCAGCCTCGCCGGGATCCTCAATCGGCCCCAGCATTTT. Protein product: CASSLAGILNRPQHF.

This clonotype was detected a few times. The V call is TRBV3-1, the J call TRBJ1-1, with D possibly being TRBD1 (6 bases). The CDR3 length is 12 residues. The germline V gene encodes CDR1 LGHDT and CDR2 YNNKEL (reference sequence). Trimming cost V 3 bases and J 7 bases, with 9 bases left between them. The CDR3 DNA follows: TGTGCCAGCAGCCATGGACAGATTGAAGCTTTCTTT. Protein: CASSHGQIEAFF.

Many counts were recorded for this clonotype. The rearrangement links TRBV7-9 to TRBJ2-2; either TRBD1 or TRBD2 may fit D (5 bases each). CDR3 size: 15 residues. The germline V gene has CDR1 SEHNR and CDR2 FQNEAQ (reference sequence). The V gene lost 5 bases and the J gene lost 7 bases, with 17 bases spanning the gap. The CDR3 region has the DNA TGTGCCAGCAGCCCGGGACCGTCGAAGGACGGGGAGCTGTTTTTT. Residues: CASSPGPSKDGELFF.

This clonotype turned up a few times. For the CDR3, the DNA is TGTGCCAGTATTTCTTCGCTGGGAAGCCAGCCCCAGCATTTT. This sequence encodes CASISSLGSQPQHF. The genes are TRBV19 and TRBJ1-5, with unresolved D. Trimming shortened V by 7 bases and J by 7 bases, and 17 bases separated the two germline ends. The CDR3 extends over 14 amino acids. Germline CDR1 LNHDA, CDR2 SQIVND (reference sequence).